A selection of T cell receptor beta chains follows, all from one sample in a study of shared clonotypes between healthy human individuals. Here immunoSEQ multiplex PCR was the method, and the copy in TCRdb shows in-frame clones only, minus some. The sample includes fewer than 650,000 clones, over 65% of them seen just once. Sequenced sample: PBMCs. The receptors here all came from a woman aged 40 to 49 in good health. Some clones in this sample may be carry-over from other donors' samples. The CDR3 runs from the conserved cysteine through the conserved F or W. The order of the fields is V gene, D gene, CDR3 length, clone size, J gene, CDR3 DNA, CDR3 protein. The D gene is left open where the match is weak. Clone sizes are given selectively: once, few, many, or a class where the clone is expanded.

V: TRBV10-2
D: TRBD1
length: 15
size: NA
J: TRBJ1-5
DNA: TGCGCCAGCAGTGGATCTGGACAGGGAAATCAGCCCCAGCATTTT
CDR3: CASSGSGQGNQPQHF

V: TRBV18
D: NA
length: 14
size: NA
J: TRBJ2-7
DNA: TGTGCCAGCTCACCCACCGAGATCTCCTACGAGCAGTACTTC
CDR3: CASSPTEISYEQYF

V: TRBV2
D: NA
length: 12
size: NA
J: TRBJ1-2
DNA: TGTGCCAGCAGTGACCCAGGACGGGAGTACACCTTC
CDR3: CASSDPGREYTF

V: TRBV10-3
D: NA
length: 13
size: NA
J: TRBJ2-5
DNA: TGTGCCATCAGTGAGGGCAGGGATGAGACCCAGTACTTC
CDR3: CAISEGRDETQYF

V: TRBV5-4
D: TRBD1
length: 16
size: NA
J: TRBJ2-7
DNA: TGTGCCAGCAGCCTTCGACAGGGGTTGTTGGCCTACGAGCAGTACTTC
CDR3: CASSLRQGLLAYEQYF

V: TRBV7-2
D: NA
length: 15
size: many
J: TRBJ2-2
DNA: TGTGCCAGCAGCTTAAGGCGGGGGCAAACCGGGGAGCTGTTTTTT
CDR3: CASSLRRGQTGELFF

V: TRBV2
D: NA
length: 14
size: NA
J: TRBJ1-1
DNA: TGTGCCAGCAGCGTAGGACAGTTTGGGACTGAAGCTTTCTTT
CDR3: CASSVGQFGTEAFF

V: TRBV18
D: NA
length: 13
size: NA
J: TRBJ1-5
DNA: TGTGCCAGCTCACCAGACGGCAATCAGCCCCAGCATTTT
CDR3: CASSPDGNQPQHF

V: TRBV5-4
D: NA
length: 13
size: NA
J: TRBJ2-7
DNA: TGTGCCAGCAGCTATGGACAAACCTACGAGCAGTACTTC
CDR3: CASSYGQTYEQYF

V: TRBV25-1
D: NA
length: 14
size: NA
J: TRBJ2-3
DNA: TGTGCCAGCAGTGTGACCTACCTCACAGATACGCAGTATTTT
CDR3: CASSVTYLTDTQYF

V: TRBV30
D: TRBD1
length: 13
size: NA
J: TRBJ2-7
DNA: TGTGCCTGGAGTGAACAGGGGGTTTACGAGCAGTACTTC
CDR3: CAWSEQGVYEQYF

V: TRBV7-9
D: NA
length: 12
size: NA
J: TRBJ2-1
DNA: TGTGCCAGCAGCCTCAGTAAATCTGAGCAGTTCTTC
CDR3: CASSLSKSEQFF

V: TRBV19
D: TRBD1
length: 14
size: NA
J: TRBJ1-4
DNA: TGTGCCACCGGAACGGGACAGGGGGTGGAAAAACTGTTTTTT
CDR3: CATGTGQGVEKLFF

V: TRBV13
D: NA
length: 13
size: NA
J: TRBJ2-1
DNA: TGTGCCAGCAGCTTAAAGTCTCGTTCTGAGCAGTTCTTC
CDR3: CASSLKSRSEQFF

V: TRBV27
D: TRBD1
length: 15
size: NA
J: TRBJ2-3
DNA: TGTGCCAGCAGTCCCCAGACAGGGTGGGAAGATACGCAGTATTTT
CDR3: CASSPQTGWEDTQYF

V: TRBV6-6
D: NA
length: 15
size: NA
J: TRBJ1-1
DNA: TGTGCCAGCAGTTACAATACCGTGGCAGGGACTGAAGCTTTCTTT
CDR3: CASSYNTVAGTEAFF

V: TRBV7-9
D: TRBD2
length: 16
size: few
J: TRBJ2-1
DNA: TGTGCCAGCAGCTGGACTAGTCAACGTTCCTACAATGAGCAGTTCTTC
CDR3: CASSWTSQRSYNEQFF

V: TRBV19
D: NA
length: 11
size: NA
J: TRBJ1-1
DNA: TGTGCCAGTAGTGGGGGGCCTGAAGCTTTCTTT
CDR3: CASSGGPEAFF

V: TRBV18
D: TRBD1
length: 14
size: NA
J: TRBJ1-1
DNA: TGTGCCAGCTCCCCGGGACAGGGGTGGACTGAAGCTTTCTTT
CDR3: CASSPGQGWTEAFF

V: TRBV6-5
D: NA
length: 12
size: few
J: TRBJ2-3
DNA: TGTGCCAGCAGAACGACAGGAGGTACGCAGTATTTT
CDR3: CASRTTGGTQYF

V: TRBV5-6
D: NA
length: 12
size: NA
J: TRBJ2-2
DNA: TGTGCCAGCAGCCGCGAAACCGGGGAGCTGTTTTTT
CDR3: CASSRETGELFF

V: TRBV29-1
D: TRBD1
length: 13
size: NA
J: TRBJ2-5
DNA: TGCAGCGTGGCCAGGGGGTGGCAAGAGACCCAGTACTTC
CDR3: CSVARGWQETQYF

V: TRBV2
D: TRBD1
length: 15
size: NA
J: TRBJ2-7
DNA: TGTGCCAGCAGCCTCGGGACAGGGCAGCTCTACGAGCAGTACTTC
CDR3: CASSLGTGQLYEQYF

V: TRBV11-3
D: NA
length: 13
size: NA
J: TRBJ2-1
DNA: TGTGCCAGCAGCTTAGTGGGTGACAATGAGCAGTTCTTC
CDR3: CASSLVGDNEQFF

V: TRBV30
D: TRBD1
length: 14
size: NA
J: TRBJ1-5
DNA: TGTGCCTGGAGCCGGACAGGGGGAGGTCAGCCCCAGCATTTT
CDR3: CAWSRTGGGQPQHF

V: TRBV30
D: NA
length: 13
size: NA
J: TRBJ1-2
DNA: TGTGCCTGGAGTGTACAGGGACTGGGTGGCTACACCTTC
CDR3: CAWSVQGLGGYTF

V: TRBV28
D: NA
length: 14
size: NA
J: TRBJ1-3
DNA: TGTGCCAGCAGACCGAGTGGGTATGGAAACACCATATATTTT
CDR3: CASRPSGYGNTIYF

V: TRBV25-1
D: TRBD2
length: 13
size: NA
J: TRBJ2-5
DNA: TGTGCCAGCACCCGACTAGCAGAAGAGACCCAGTACTTC
CDR3: CASTRLAEETQYF

V: TRBV7-9
D: TRBD2
length: 15
size: medium-sized
J: TRBJ2-7
DNA: TGTGCCAGCAGCACCCGGACTAGCGGGAGCGACGAGCAGTACTTC
CDR3: CASSTRTSGSDEQYF

V: TRBV15
D: TRBD1
length: 15
size: NA
J: TRBJ1-1
DNA: TGTGCCACCAGCAGAGAGGGACAGTGGCTGACTGAAGCTTTCTTT
CDR3: CATSREGQWLTEAFF

V: TRBV10-2
D: NA
length: 13
size: NA
J: TRBJ2-7
DNA: TGCGCCAGCAGTGAGTCATCGGCTTACGAGCAGTACTTC
CDR3: CASSESSAYEQYF

V: TRBV6-6
D: NA
length: 12
size: NA
J: TRBJ1-4
DNA: TGTGCCAGCAGTTACTCGTCTGAAAAACTGTTTTTT
CDR3: CASSYSSEKLFF

V: TRBV20-1
D: NA
length: 11
size: NA
J: TRBJ2-3
DNA: TGCAGTGCAAGAGAGTCAGATACGCAGTATTTT
CDR3: CSARESDTQYF

V: TRBV28
D: TRBD2
length: 18
size: NA
J: TRBJ2-3
DNA: TGTGCCAGCAGTTTATGGGGACTAGCGGGAGAGAACGGGAATACGCAGTATTTT
CDR3: CASSLWGLAGENGNTQYF